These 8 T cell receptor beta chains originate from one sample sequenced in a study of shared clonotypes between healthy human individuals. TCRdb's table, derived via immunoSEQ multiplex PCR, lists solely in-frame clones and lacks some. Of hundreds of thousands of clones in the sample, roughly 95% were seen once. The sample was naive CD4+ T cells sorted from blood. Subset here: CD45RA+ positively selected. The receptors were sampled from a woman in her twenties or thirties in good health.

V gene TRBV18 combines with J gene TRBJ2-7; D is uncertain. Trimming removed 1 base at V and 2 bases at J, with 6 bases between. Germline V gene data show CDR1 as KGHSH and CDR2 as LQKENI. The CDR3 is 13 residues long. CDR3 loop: CASSPQKAYEQYF. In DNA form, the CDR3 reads TGTGCCAGCTCACCACAGAAGGCCTACGAGCAGTACTTC.

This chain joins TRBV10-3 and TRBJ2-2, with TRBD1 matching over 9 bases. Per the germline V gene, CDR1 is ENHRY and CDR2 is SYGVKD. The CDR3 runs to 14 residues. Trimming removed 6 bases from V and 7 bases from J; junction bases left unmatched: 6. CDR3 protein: CAISPQGAGGELFF. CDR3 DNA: TGTGCCATCAGCCCACAGGGGGCGGGCGGGGAGCTGTTTTTT.

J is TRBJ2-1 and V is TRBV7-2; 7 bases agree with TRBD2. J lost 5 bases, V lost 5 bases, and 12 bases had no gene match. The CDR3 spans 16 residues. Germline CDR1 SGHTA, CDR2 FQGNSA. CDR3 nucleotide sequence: TGTGCCAGCAGCCAAGTAAAGACTAGCCGAGACAATGAGCAGTTCTTC. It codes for CASSQVKTSRDNEQFF.

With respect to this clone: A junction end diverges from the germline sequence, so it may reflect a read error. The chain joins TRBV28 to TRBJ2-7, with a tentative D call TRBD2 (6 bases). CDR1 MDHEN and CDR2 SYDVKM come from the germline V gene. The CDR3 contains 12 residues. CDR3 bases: TGTGCCAGCAGCCCGGGACGGAGGGACCCCTGGTTC. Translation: CASSPGRRDPWF.

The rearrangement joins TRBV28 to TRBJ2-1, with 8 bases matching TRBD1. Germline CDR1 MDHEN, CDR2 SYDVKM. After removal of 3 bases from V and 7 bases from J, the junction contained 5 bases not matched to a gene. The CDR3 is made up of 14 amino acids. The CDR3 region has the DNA TGTGCCAGCAGTTTCGGACAGGGTAGGAATGAGCAGTTCTTC. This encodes CASSFGQGRNEQFF.

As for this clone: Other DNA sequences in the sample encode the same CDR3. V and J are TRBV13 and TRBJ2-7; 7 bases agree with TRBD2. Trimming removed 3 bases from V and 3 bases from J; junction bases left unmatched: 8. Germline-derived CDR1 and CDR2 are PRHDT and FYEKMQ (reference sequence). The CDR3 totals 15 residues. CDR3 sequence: CASSLGPSGSYEQYF. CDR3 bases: TGTGCCAGCAGCTTGGGACCTAGCGGCAGCTACGAGCAGTACTTC.

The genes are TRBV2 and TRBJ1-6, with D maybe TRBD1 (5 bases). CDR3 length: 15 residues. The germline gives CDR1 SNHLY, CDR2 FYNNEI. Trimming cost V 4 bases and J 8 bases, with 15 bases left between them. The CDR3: CASSGGETADSPLHF. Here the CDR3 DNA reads TGTGCCAGCAGTGGGGGCGAGACAGCAGATTCACCCCTCCACTTT.

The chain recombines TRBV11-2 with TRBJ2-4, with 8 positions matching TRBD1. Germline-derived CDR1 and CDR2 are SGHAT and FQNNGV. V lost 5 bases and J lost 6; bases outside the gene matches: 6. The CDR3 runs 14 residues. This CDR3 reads CASSAKDRANIQYF. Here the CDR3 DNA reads TGTGCCAGCAGCGCGAAGGACAGGGCAAACATTCAGTACTTC. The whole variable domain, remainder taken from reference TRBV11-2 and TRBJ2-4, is EAGVAQSPRYKIIEKRQSVAFWCNPISGHATLYWYQQILGQGPKLLIQFQNNGVVDDSQLPKDRFSAERLKGVDSTLKIQPAKLEDSAVYLCASSAKDRANIQYFGAGTRLSVL.